This T cell receptor beta chain is from a study of early T cells in non-severe SARS-CoV-2 infection (TCRdb year 2021). About the full investigation: Because TCR sequencing relied on bulk RNA taken from unsorted whole blood, pairing of alpha and beta chains was not possible.

Study-wide conclusions, independent of this receptor: VDJdb matching was skewed toward anti-spike CD8 responses and likely underestimated virus-specific expansions, missing private and CD4 specificities.

The study was a case-control design nested within a healthcare worker cohort in London, UK, with weekly nasopharyngeal swab PCR tests and blood sampling. Between 23 and 31 March 2020, the week of the UK lockdown, healthcare workers were enrolled and then followed up weekly for as long as 16 weeks. On this clonotype itself: Its antigen is currently not known. No much larger clone exists at a distance of one base, and base qualities are not known.

From the germline V gene (reference sequence), CDR1 is LNHDA and CDR2 is SQIVND. From V the trimming removes 9 bases and from J it removes 4 bases, while the gene matches leave 8 bases of the junction unaccounted for. The CDR3 spans 13 residues, from the cysteine through the phenylalanine. Just CDR3 DNA is preserved here, 39 bases in frame from base 1. The library relied on 5' RACE. Sequencing used a NextSeq 500. To correct for sequencing error and PCR bias, the TCR library protocol tagged individual cDNA molecules with unique molecular identifiers. TCR alpha and beta chains were both sequenced, and the abundances of alpha and beta sequences in each sample were closely correlated with each other. In the paper's pipeline: V gene, J gene and CDR3 annotation of TCR sequences was performed with Decombinator V4. TCRs were defined as expanded if a significant change between any two time points was detected under a Poisson model with p below 0.0001. TCR abundances were normalised to the total number of TCRs sequenced per sample and expressed as counts per million. TRAV1-2 paired with TRAJ12, TRAJ20 or TRAJ33 defined MAIT TCRs, while TRAV10 paired with TRAJ18 defined iNKT TCRs. A search of VDJdb, accessed on 1 November 2021, was run for TCRs annotated to CMV, EBV and SARS-CoV-2, with TCRs annotated for multiple antigens excluded. The public sequencing data were trimmed at Q25 with fastp and processed into clonotypes with MiXCR by TCRdb, which kept only in-frame beta chains. Rows with one shared CDR3 protein collapse into an entry with the most common genes and DNA. TCRdb assigned the V and J calls; the authors' analysis was not used. This sample lists tens of thousands of distinct CDR3 sequences; 6.2% were detected once. Jointly, the top ten make up approximately 6.9% of the sample.

The sequence joins TRBV19 to TRBJ1-2; 7 central nucleotides agree with TRBD1. The input for sequencing was whole blood, taken at baseline. This TCR was sampled from an adult who was a healthcare worker with PCR-confirmed SARS-CoV-2 infection or an uninfected control (not recorded which). The DNA sequence reads TGTGCCAGCCAGGGACAGAACTCCTATGGCTACACCTTC. This gives the protein CASQGQNSYGYTF.